These 22 T cell receptor beta chains share one sample of origin, sequenced in a study of blood T cell repertoires in COVID-19. Libraries were prepared by immunoSEQ multiplex PCR; TCRdb keeps only in-frame clonotypes and omits some of them. The sample lists fewer than 90,000 clones, 90% to 95% seen once, with 3.5% to 5% in the top ten. The specimen sequenced was peripheral blood. These receptors were obtained from a human donor with active COVID-19. The donor label of this sample is uncertain.

This chain connects TRBV5-1 to TRBJ2-7; D ambiguous. V dropped 3 bases and J dropped 2 bases, with 9 bases sitting between them. The CDR3 runs to 13 residues. Germline CDR1 and CDR2: SGHRS and YFSETQ. CDR3 sequence: CASSSPSTYEQYF. The DNA for the CDR3 is TGCGCCAGCAGCTCACCCAGTACCTACGAGCAGTACTTC. The full variable domain, in which reference TRBV5-1 and TRBJ2-7 provide the parts outside the CDR3, is KAGVTQTPRYLIKTRGQQVTLSCSPISGHRSVSWYQQTPGQGLQFLFEYFSETQRNKGNFPGRFSGRQFSNSRSEMNVSTLELGDSALYLCASSSPSTYEQYFGPGTRLTVT.

This chain links TRBV21-1 with TRBJ2-3; TRBD1 reflects the table's D call only, with no check against the DNA. TRBV21-1 is a documented pseudogene. The CDR3 extends over 12 amino acids. The CDR3, as DNA: TGTGCCACTTCGCCACAGGGTTATACGCAGTATTTT. It encodes CATSPQGYTQYF.

This sequence joins TRBV7-8 and TRBJ2-2; D is ambiguous. The CDR3 sequence is 13 residues long. Germline CDR1 and CDR2: SGHVS and FQNEAQ. Trimming took off 5 bases at V and 5 bases at J, with 9 bases between the two ends. In nucleotides, the CDR3 is TGTGCCAGCAGCACAGCCCGAACCGGGGAGCTGTTTTTT. Protein product: CASSTARTGELFF.

The chain has TRBV19 and TRBJ1-5; a weak D match, TRBD1 (6 bases). The CDR3 is 15 amino acids. V was clipped by 5 bases and J by 0 bases, with 11 bases between them. CDR1 is LNHDA and CDR2 is SQIVND in the germline V gene (reference sequence). CDR3 DNA: TGTGCCAGTAGTCAGGGGCTAGGTAGCAATCAGCCCCAGCATTTT. Its translation is CASSQGLGSNQPQHF.

The gene calls are TRBV4-2 and TRBJ2-4; TRBD2 matches 8 bases. The CDR3 runs to 15 residues. Germline V gene data show CDR1 as LGHNA and CDR2 as YNFKEQ. J was trimmed by 3 bases and V by 4 bases; bases with no gene match: 5. The CDR3 loop is CASSPPGGRKNIQYF. In DNA form, the CDR3 reads TGTGCCAGCAGCCCCCCGGGGGGGCGCAAAAACATTCAGTACTTC.

The chain couples TRBV4-1 to TRBJ1-3, with TRBD1 as a possible D gene (5 bases). The germline V and J ends were trimmed by 4 bases and 9 bases, with 19 bases remaining between them. CDR1 and CDR2 (germline): MGHRA, YSYEKL. This CDR3 contains 15 residues. In DNA, the CDR3 is TGCGCCAGCAGCCTCACGGAGGGGTCGACCCGCACCATATATTTT. Translating gives CASSLTEGSTRTIYF.

As for this clone: One end of the junction does not line up with germline, which may come from a read error. The chain has TRBV11-2 and TRBJ2-7, with TRBD2 identical over 7 bases. CDR1 and CDR2 from the germline V gene are SGHAT and FQNNGV. CDR3 length: 14 amino acids. The CDR3 is CASSPWGGNYGQYF. The CDR3 DNA is TGTGCCAGCAGCCCTTGGGGGGGGAACTACGGGCAGTACTTC. The whole variable domain, filled in from reference TRBV11-2 and TRBJ2-7, reads EAGVAQSPRYKIIEKRQSVAFWCNPISGHATLYWYQQILGQGPKLLIQFQNNGVVDDSQLPKDRFSAERLKGVDSTLKIQPAKLEDSAVYLCASSPWGGNYGQYFGPGTRLTVT.

There are a few counts of this clone. This chain uses TRBV29-1 with TRBJ2-2, with D possibly being TRBD1 (6 bases). The V gene lost 4 bases and the J gene lost 0 bases, with 9 bases spanning the gap. The CDR3 contains 14 residues. Looked up from germline, CDR1 is SQVTM and CDR2 is ANQGSEA. Written as DNA, the CDR3 is TGCAGCGTTGCCCAGGGGACGAACACCGGGGAGCTGTTTTTT. This encodes CSVAQGTNTGELFF.

The V gene is TRBV2, the J gene TRBJ1-2, with 8 bases that match TRBD1. Germline CDR1 reads SNHLY; CDR2 reads FYNNEI. The J segment lost 0 bases and the V segment lost 6 bases, leaving 6 bases of the junction unmatched. CDR3 length equals 15 residues. In nucleotides, the CDR3 is TGTGCCAGCAGAGCCGGACAGGGAGCTAACTATGGCTACACCTTC. Protein: CASRAGQGANYGYTF.

The chain has TRBV5-1 and TRBJ1-2; 8 nucleotides align to TRBD1. Trimming cost V 5 bases and J 12 bases; bases outside gene matches: 12. In germline, CDR1 is SGHRS, CDR2 YFSETQ. CDR3 length equals 13 residues. The CDR3 DNA reads as TGCGCCAGCAGGAGCGACGTGAGGACAGGGAACACCTTC. Residues: CASRSDVRTGNTF.

This clone appeared once. The chain is built from TRBV19 and TRBJ1-1; D gene unclear. The CDR3 runs to 13 residues. CDR1 LNHDA and CDR2 SQIVND come from the germline V gene (reference sequence). The V gene lost 3 bases and the J gene lost 4 bases, with 9 bases spanning the gap. Here the CDR3 DNA reads TGTGCCAGTAGTATCACGAGTGTCACTGAAGCTTTCTTT. Translated, it gives CASSITSVTEAFF.

The chain combines TRBV7-9 with TRBJ1-5; TRBD1 agrees at 9 bases. Losses at the gene ends were 5 bases for V and 2 bases for J; bases not matched to a gene: 16. The CDR3 runs 19 residues. CDR1 and CDR2 (germline): SEHNR, FQNEAQ (reference sequence). The CDR3 bases are TGTGCCAGCAGCCCTAGCCCGGGACAGGGCTTTATGGGCAATCAGCCCCAGCATTTT. This translates into CASSPSPGQGFMGNQPQHF.

This clone was picked up one time. The rearrangement joins TRBV6-5 to TRBJ1-1; 8 bases agree with TRBD1. The V gene end was trimmed by 7 bases and the J gene end by 6 bases; junction bases not matched to a gene: 4. From germline, CDR1 is MNHEY and CDR2 SVGAGI. The CDR3 has 12 residues. The CDR3 region is CASKQGAAEAFF. In DNA form, the CDR3 reads TGTGCCAGCAAGCAGGGGGCCGCTGAAGCTTTCTTT.

The genes are TRBV4-1 and TRBJ1-1; D gene ambiguous. V lost 0 bases, J lost 11 bases, and 13 bases lay in between. Germline-derived CDR1 and CDR2 are MGHRA and YSYEKL. This CDR3 comprises 13 residues. CDR3 residues: CASSQEGGQVAFF. The CDR3 DNA sequence: TGCGCCAGCAGCCAAGAGGGAGGGCAGGTGGCTTTCTTT.

The V gene is TRBV10-3, the J gene TRBJ2-1, with unresolved D. The V end lost 7 bases, the J end lost 0 bases, and 7 bases lay between the germline ends. The CDR3 sequence is 13 residues long. CDR1 ENHRY and CDR2 SYGVKD come from the germline V gene. CDR3 region: CAITVDSYNEQFF. The CDR3 DNA sequence: TGTGCCATCACAGTCGACTCCTACAATGAGCAGTTCTTC.

The rearrangement links TRBV2 to TRBJ2-1; 10 bases fit TRBD2. V shed 0 bases, J shed 8 bases, and the junction held 4 bases outside the gene matches. The germline CDR1 and CDR2 sequences are SNHLY and FYNNEI. The CDR3 spans 15 residues. The CDR3 reads CASSEASGGIDEQFF. The DNA of the CDR3 is TGTGCCAGCAGTGAAGCTAGCGGGGGGATCGATGAGCAGTTCTTC.

The chain uses TRBV3-1 (or the pseudogene TRBV3-2) and TRBJ1-5; 10 bases are shared with TRBD1. This CDR3 has 14 amino acids. Germline V gives CDR1 LGHDT, CDR2 YNNKEL (reference sequence). V shed 5 bases and J 7 bases; nucleotides not matched to a gene: 5. The CDR3 spells CASSSGTGEQPQHF. The DNA for the CDR3 is TGTGCCAGCAGCTCCGGGACAGGGGAACAGCCCCAGCATTTT.

CDR3 protein: CASSQVQGENTIYF. The CDR3, as DNA: TGCGCCAGCAGCCAAGTACAGGGTGAAAACACCATATATTTT. V gene TRBV4-1 combines with J gene TRBJ1-3; TRBD1 is a possible D gene (6 bases). The CDR3 is 14 residues long. The germline V gene encodes CDR1 MGHRA and CDR2 YSYEKL. V gave up 1 base and J gave up 6 bases, with 10 bases separating them.

The chain combines TRBV6-5 with TRBJ1-4; the D gene is possibly TRBD1 (6 bases). There are 15 residues in the CDR3. V lost 6 bases to trimming and J lost 6 bases, with 17 bases between them. Germline CDR1 reads MNHEY; CDR2 reads SVGAGI. As DNA, the CDR3 is TGTGCCAGCAGCTACAAGACAGGAGGTTATGAAAAACTGTTTTTT. As protein: CASSYKTGGYEKLFF.

The chain links TRBV28 to TRBJ1-4; 8 positions match TRBD1. This CDR3 contains 17 residues. V gave up 5 bases and J gave up 7 bases; unmatched junction bases: 15. The V gene's germline CDR1 is MDHEN and CDR2 SYDVKM. The CDR3 spells CASSNDPGGASAEKLFF. CDR3 sequence (DNA): TGTGCCAGCAGTAATGACCCAGGGGGCGCGTCGGCTGAAAAACTGTTTTTT.

This chain joins TRBV12-5 and TRBJ1-2; possibly TRBD1 for D (5 bases). Trimming pared 4 bases from V and 5 bases from J, leaving 26 bases between. CDR1 and CDR2 (germline): LGHNT, FRNRAP. This CDR3 is 18 amino acids long. The DNA of the CDR3 is TGTGCTAGTGGTTCATATCATATAGGGGAGGGGTATGGGTATGGCTACACCTTC. The encoded protein is CASGSYHIGEGYGYGYTF.

The chain employs TRBV19 and TRBJ2-7, with 7 bases lining up with TRBD2. With V trimmed by 4 bases and J by 1 base, 4 bases remained unmatched. This CDR3 contains 14 residues. Looked up from germline, CDR1 is LNHDA and CDR2 is SQIVND (reference sequence). This chain's CDR3 is CASSREGDSYEQYF. The CDR3 coding sequence is TGTGCCAGTAGTAGGGAGGGAGATTCCTACGAGCAGTACTTC.